The source of this T cell receptor beta chain is a study of Ad26.COV2.S vaccination and SARS-CoV-2 variants. CDR1 and CDR2 from the germline V gene are MDHEN and SYDVKM. Deletions cut 4 bases from V and 4 bases from J, with 13 bases between. The CDR3 is 15 residues long. The treatment denotes: 15 to 20 received Ad26.COV2.S at low or high dose, single or two shots; roughly five received placebo; per-sample allocation not given. Samples were taken on day 63 after the first vaccine or placebo injection. Some clones are missing from TCRdb's copy, which holds only in-frame ones; the method was immunoSEQ multiplex PCR. The data hold about 440,000 clones, with about 90% observed a single time.

The chain combines TRBV28 with TRBJ2-2; tentatively, D is TRBD1 (6 bases). This sequence was found in a person between 18 and 65 years old who received the Ad26.COV2.S COVID-19 vaccine or a placebo. The starting material was peripheral blood, obtained in a trial of Ad26.COV2.S vaccine versus placebo. The CDR3 bases are TGTGCCAGCAGTTCCTACGGACAGACCACCGGGGAGCTGTTTTTT. Its protein is CASSSYGQTTGELFF.